This T cell receptor beta chain was retrieved from a study of shared clonotypes between healthy human individuals (TCRdb year 2020). About the investigation overall: A couple of women and three men aged 18 to 49 years were included in the cohort. For each donor, CD4 naive and CD4 memory were each given three plates, CD8 naive was given two plates, and CD8 memory was given one plate. Blood TCR repertoires of five healthy adults were deeply sequenced to estimate repertoire size and the extent of clonotype sharing between individuals. To increase sequencing depth and limit assay-specific biases, TCR repertoire library preparation and sequencing were carried out by different laboratories using diverse techniques. Between about 0.8 and 9.5 billion PBMCs per donor were obtained by leukapheresis. The study at large found these results: The genetic and exposure-history diversity represented was limited by the small number of donors. About 4.5% of naive CD4, 3.5% of naive CD8, approximately 2% of memory CD4, and approximately 0.4% of memory CD8 clonotypes were shared across four donors. Pairwise subsampling indicated that sequencing depth was expected to affect the degree of clonotype sharing among donors. Sampling was limited to blood, and TCR repertoires in tissue likely differ from TCR repertoires in blood. Naive subsets generally had larger estimated clonotype richness than memory subsets did. Even with the large sequencing depth, rarefaction of the sorted-subset datasets indicated that sequencing was incomplete. Clonotypes shared by all four sorted-subset donors showed higher generation probabilities than non-shared clonotypes.

Donors were healthy HIV-negative adults with no recently reported acute infections or vaccinations. Only Caucasian adults living in Nashville, Tennessee, USA were represented among the donors. CD4+ T cells were enriched by magnetic negative selection; naive cells were then positively selected on CD45RA, and the negative fraction formed the memory subset. Blood was collected by leukapheresis, and PBMCs were isolated by Ficoll-Histopaque density gradient centrifugation and then cryopreserved in liquid nitrogen vapor phase. Analytical flow cytometry was used to check the purity and quantity of every magnetically sorted T cell population. Each sorted fraction had its genomic DNA isolated and then quantified by UV absorbance on a Nanodrop 2000c. The CDR3 sequence holds 16 residues, the cysteine and phenylalanine included. The sequence is cut down to CDR3 DNA, 48 bases in frame from base 1. Trimming removed 2 bases from V and 4 bases from J, leaving 15 bases between the germline ends. Reading the germline V gene gives CDR1 SGHDT and CDR2 YYEEEE.

About this clone: This receptor's antigen is unknown. Nothing much larger sits one base from this clone, and base qualities are not available.

Using the deep immunoSEQ assay, TCR CDR3 regions were amplified from genomic DNA by multiplex PCR. For each cell subset, the extracted genomic DNA was distributed evenly across all wells of several immunoSEQ 96-well plates, and each plate served as one replicate. For sorted subsets, each replicate PCR was loaded with around 200 ng genomic DNA, equivalent to 30,000 or so T cell genomes. The purified libraries were quantified using a Qubit 3.0 fluorometer, sized with a Bioanalyzer 2100, and then quantified again using the KAPA Library Quantification kit. Each immunoSEQ 96-well plate was sequenced on its own single-read 150-cycle Illumina NextSeq 550 flow cell. The published analysis was carried out like this. Because the immunoSEQ output included only junctional sequences and no quality scores, the filtering could not be the same as the filtering used for full-length reads. Sequences were annotated with PyIR, a Python wrapper for IgBLAST v1.9, and V/J genes and CDR3 were assigned using IMGT germline references. Any read was removed if the V/J assignment was weak (E-value above 1e-6), the CDR3 was missing, or the read contained stop codons, out-of-frame junctions, or ambiguous translated residues. V3J clonotypes were defined as sequences sharing an identical inferred V gene, J gene, and CDR3 amino acid sequence. Percentage overlap between repertoires was computed as shared unique clonotypes divided by the size of the smaller repertoire. Richness of each repertoire was evaluated using RTK rarefaction, the Chao1 estimator, and Recon v2.1 estimates of unobserved clonotypes. Generation probabilities for all TCRbeta clonotypes obtained by the gDNA method from a handful of donors were computed using OLGA. TCRdb stores this immuneACCESS table with in-frame sequences only. Part of the clones is absent; in the studies checked, under half of the shortfall reflects unresolved V genes, and no reason is known for the rest. The V and J calls and clone size were taken over from that table, and D and trimming were inferred from the DNA. This sample is represented by some 2.1 million clones; 85% to 95% of them were singletons. The ten largest clonotypes hold more than 0.1% of the sample.

The rearrangement joined TRBV5-6 to TRBJ2-2; the best D guess is TRBD1, with 5 bases matching. Sequencing was carried out using naive CD4+ T cells sorted from blood. The cell subset or site label, read with the paper, signifies: CD45RA+ positively selected. This clonotype was obtained from a man aged 18 to 29 in good health. For the CDR3, the sequence is CASSFELGPATGELFF. The DNA sequence is as follows: TGTGCCAGCAGCTTTGAATTGGGGCCAGCCACCGGGGAGCTGTTTTTT.